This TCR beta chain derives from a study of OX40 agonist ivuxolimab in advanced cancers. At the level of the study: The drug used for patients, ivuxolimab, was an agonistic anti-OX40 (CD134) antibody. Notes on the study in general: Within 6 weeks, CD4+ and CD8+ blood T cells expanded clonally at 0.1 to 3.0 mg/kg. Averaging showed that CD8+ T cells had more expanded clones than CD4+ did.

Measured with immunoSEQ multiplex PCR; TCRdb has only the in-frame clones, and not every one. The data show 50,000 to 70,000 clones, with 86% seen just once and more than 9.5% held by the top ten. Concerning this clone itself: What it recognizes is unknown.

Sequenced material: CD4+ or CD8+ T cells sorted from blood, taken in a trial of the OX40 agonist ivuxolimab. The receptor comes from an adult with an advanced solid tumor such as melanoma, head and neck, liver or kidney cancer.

The CDR3 DNA is TGTGCCATCAGTGACCTAGCGGGGGACCGGCCCTTGAAAACCGGGGAGCTGTTTTTT. This encodes CAISDLAGDRPLKTGELFF. V gene TRBV10-3 combines with J gene TRBJ2-2; the match to TRBD2 covers 10 bases. After removal of 3 bases from V and 5 bases from J, the junction contained 15 bases not matched to a gene. CDR1 is ENHRY, CDR2 SYGVKD, per germline. The CDR3 is made up of 19 amino acids.